The subject of this entry is one TCR beta chain. A TCRbeta library incorporating unique molecular identifiers was prepared. TCRdb re-called the PCR reads through MiXCR, storing one row per CDR3 protein. The table includes 350,000 to 400,000 distinct CDR3 sequences, less than 15% detected once. This sample is part of a study of T-cell reconstitution after alpha-beta-depleted transplantation in children. Germline CDR1 is LGHNA and CDR2 is YSLEER. V lost 1 base and J 2 bases, leaving 17 bases between the germline ends. The CDR3 is made up of 17 amino acids. The chain recombines TRBV4-3 with TRBJ1-1, with D possibly matching TRBD1 (5 bases). The receptor's source is a human donor who donated a stem cell graft to a child with Fanconi anemia. The specimen was PBMCs, collected from the stem cell graft. The DNA of the CDR3 is TGCGCCAGCAGCCAAGCCCCTGCGGGAGGGGCCAACACTGAAGCTTTCTTT. It yields the protein CASSQAPAGGANTEAFF.